This TCR beta chain was profiled in a study of cytomegalovirus exposure and HLA in healthy donors (dated by TCRdb to 2015 to 2018). About the full investigation: An earlier analysis of about 560 of the donors reported roughly 300 Gb of sequence data and around 100 million unique TCR beta sequences obtained from around 180 million T cells. Typing coverage differed by locus: A, B, C, DRB1 and DQB1 were typed in about 620-630 donors, DQA1 in 500 to 550, DPA1 in some 600, and DPB1 in approximately 450. In addition to the first cohort of 650 to 800 subjects, a separate validation cohort of approximately 110 different subjects was used. An earlier analysis of approximately 640 of the donors applied high-throughput TCR beta sequencing to assess whether each TCR beta V gene segment acted as functional or pseudogenic. The T cell repertoires of 550 to 850 subjects were profiled by immunosequencing and related to cytomegalovirus serostatus. A few DR-DQ haplotypes were handled as single units for association and clustering because linkage in the cohort was strong. On average, roughly 240,000 unique TCR beta nucleotide sequences were sequenced per donor among 398 genotyped donors of the cohort, with 15% to 20% of those sequences being non-productive. Alongside the repertoire data, information on donor age, sex, ethnicity and CMV serostatus was compiled. All discovery cohort repertoires had been generated using a single sequencing platform. Of the 300 to 400 genotyped donors, over 70% fell in the genetic ancestry cluster associated with self-reported Caucasian donors. The study aimed to test whether cataloging public T cell receptors could reveal signatures of past pathogen exposure. Rather than using new phenotypic data, the later analysis identified candidate immune exposures from TCR beta sequences and from how often those sequences occurred across donors. Both class I and class II loci were covered by HLA typing, at four-digit resolution. To study patterns of TCR occurrence, a later analysis re-analyzed previously published TCR beta repertoires from several hundred donors and added high-resolution HLA genotyping. Roughly 300 gigabases of sequencing data and roughly 90 million unique TCR sequences were included in an early release covering about 700 HLA-typed donors. A later genetic analysis took genome-wide SNP genotypes for about 55% of the roughly 700 donors and used that subset as a discovery cohort. The study combined high-throughput TCR immunosequencing, statistical association of individual TCRs with disease status, and machine learning to predict cytomegalovirus infection status. Results the study describes overall, beyond this receptor: The classifier was reported to diagnose cytomegalovirus status with high specificity and sensitivity in both the original cohort and the validation cohort. Strong co-occurrence of HLA alleles, especially DR and DQ, made assigning TCR associations to individual alleles difficult. Linkage disequilibrium might explain the correlated functional status among segregating V segments, but an unknown experimental factor could not be excluded. This cohort had only TCR beta chains sequenced, and the lack of alpha or paired-chain data limited which features could be detected. It was suggested by the authors that the approach could potentially be generalized to other disease states and immunological phenotypes. The study listed 170 or so TCR beta chains as associated with cytomegalovirus. Specific HLA alleles were associated with over 15,000 TCR beta sequences at a false discovery rate of 0.05 in a later analysis. Sequencing depth was assumed to be roughly uniform across donors in the presence/absence analyses, though that assumption may not hold. Most TCR sequences were observed very rarely across donors, whereas some public TCRs were present in many individuals. Several of the top co-occurrence clusters appeared to be linked to parvovirus B19, influenza, CMV and Epstein-Barr virus, according to a later analysis. In a later genetic analysis, fewer N-insertions in productive TCRs were reported among donors in an Asian-associated ancestry cluster than the roughly 640-donor mean. In a later analysis, the rate of TCR association differed among HLA loci, with DRB1 alleles having the most associated TCRs and HLA-C alleles having the fewest. Broadly in line with IMGT annotations, most TCR beta V segments showed up in productive rearrangements about 87% or about 30% of the time in an earlier analysis of roughly 590 of the donors. Because counts were too low, about 18 rarely observed V segments, including chromosome 9 orphons, were excluded from the earlier analysis of fewer than 650 of the donors. According to a later analysis, most CMV-associated TCR beta chains appeared to be HLA-restricted, and the HLA associations seemed to be driven largely by CMV exposure. An association between a missense DCLRE1C variant and V-gene and J-gene trimming of TCR beta chains was found in a later genetic analysis and replicated in an independent cohort. A cluster of highly shared sequence variants was judged likely to be a technical artifact of the sequencing pipeline. Because HLA typing was unavailable for some donors at each locus, only the typed subset was used in association tests. A few of the identified cytomegalovirus-associated TCR beta chains were confirmed in vitro to be specific for cytomegalovirus antigens. CMV serostatus was the only immune exposure information available for the cohort. Compared with equally common non-associated chains, HLA-associated TCR beta chains in a later analysis were more clonally expanded and had lower generation probabilities. A further reported finding was that TCR beta sequences accurately predicted the HLA-A and HLA-B alleles for most subjects in the first cohort.

The library was obtained by the immunoSEQ multiplex PCR assay. For the multiplex PCR, a mixture combining 60 forward primers for TCR Vbeta segments and 13 reverse primers for TCR Jbeta segments was used. The CDR3 region of rearranged TCR beta genes was amplified from genomic DNA by a multiplex PCR assay. The Illumina HiSeq System was used to sequence the amplified TCR beta libraries as 87-base-pair reads. On the authors' methods: A later analysis counted tens of millions of unique TCR beta chains across the 650 to 800 repertoires, and 10 million to 11 million of these chains were shared by at least two donors. A nearest-neighbor algorithm error-corrected the raw reads and collapsed the reads into unique sequences, merging closely related sequences to remove PCR and sequencing errors. To assign V, D and J gene segments, CDR3 sequences were aligned to IMGT reference sequences. Each retained sequence needed at least a six-nucleotide match to both a V gene segment and a J gene segment. Rearrangements were classified as productive when the CDR3 lacked stop codons and remained in frame with V and J, and all other rearrangements were classified as non-productive. Following IMGT convention, CDR3 was defined as the stretch from the second conserved V-encoded cysteine up to the conserved J-encoded phenylalanine. In an earlier analysis of just under 600 of the donors, sequences lacking an unambiguous match to a single V gene segment were excluded. An earlier analysis of a few hundred of the donors called V segments functional above 56.7% productive rearrangements and segregating when the between-donor standard deviation exceeded 5%. A statistical classification framework was built to diagnose cytomegalovirus status from the catalog of TCR beta chain sequences. V and J gene assignment, in a later analysis, came from comparing TCR nucleotide sequences with IMGT/GENE-DB human TR gene sequences. A later analysis assigned CDR3 sequences and most-parsimonious VDJ recombination scenarios with the TCRdist pipeline. In a later analysis, each TCR beta chain was defined by its CDR3 amino acid sequence together with its V-gene family, and reads without a unique V-gene family were excluded. A later analysis removed 600 or so highly shared, low-generation-probability nucleotide sequences to deal with suspected cross-contamination and a sequencing artifact. For each public chain, a later analysis derived a clonal expansion index from normalized ranks of inferred template counts within each repertoire. In a later analysis, generation probabilities were computed using a VDJ recombination model fitted to out-of-frame rearrangements, and the results were checked against IGoR. Hypergeometric tests were used in a later analysis to score TCR-TCR, TCR-HLA and TCR-CMV co-occurrence, with a repertoire-size bias correction applied to the TCR pairs. False discovery rates were estimated in a later analysis by permuting HLA or CMV assignments 20 times. In a later analysis, co-occurring TCRs were grouped using DBSCAN, and TCRdist sequence similarity was added for clustering within HLA-allele-positive subsets. For co-occurrence clustering, repertoires with fewer than 30,000 or more than 120,000 public chains were excluded, along with roughly 5 repertoires with anomalous nucleotide sharing. TCRdb stores this immuneACCESS table with in-frame sequences only. Part of the clones is absent; in the studies checked, under half of the shortfall reflects unresolved V genes, and no reason is known for the rest. V and J calls and clone size follow that table, whereas D and trimming were derived from the DNA. This sample has 54,000 or so clones in its table, and approximately 63% of those were observed once. 15% to 20% of the sample belongs to the ten largest clones.

In regard to this clone: The antigen it binds to is not known. No much larger clone is present one base from it, and per-base qualities are unavailable.

The cohort was made up of about 670 healthy bone marrow donors. Cohort members were all nominally healthy when sampled, although unrecorded immune exposures were likely present. The donor tested CMV seropositive, placing the donor among the 289 seropositive members of the cohort. Every donor gave a peripheral blood sample, and the peripheral blood mononuclear cells from that sample were used for TCR beta sequencing. Genomic DNA extraction from the blood cell samples was performed with the Qiagen DNeasy Blood Extraction Kit. Sequencing was performed on PBMCs. The receptor's source is a woman between 55 and 75 years old in good health and CMV-seropositive.

CDR3 reads: CASSLDSSGNTIYF. Here is the DNA: TGCGCCAGCAGCTTGGACAGCTCTGGAAACACCATATATTTT. In this chain, TRBV5-1 is recombined with TRBJ1-3, with the identity of the D gene unclear. CDR1 SGHRS and CDR2 YFSETQ are derived from the germline V gene. Counted from cysteine to phenylalanine, this CDR3 has 14 amino acids. Solely the CDR3 DNA is kept, with 42 bases framed from the first base. V loses 0 bases of germline sequence and J loses 0 bases, and the interval between the two ends is 4 bases.